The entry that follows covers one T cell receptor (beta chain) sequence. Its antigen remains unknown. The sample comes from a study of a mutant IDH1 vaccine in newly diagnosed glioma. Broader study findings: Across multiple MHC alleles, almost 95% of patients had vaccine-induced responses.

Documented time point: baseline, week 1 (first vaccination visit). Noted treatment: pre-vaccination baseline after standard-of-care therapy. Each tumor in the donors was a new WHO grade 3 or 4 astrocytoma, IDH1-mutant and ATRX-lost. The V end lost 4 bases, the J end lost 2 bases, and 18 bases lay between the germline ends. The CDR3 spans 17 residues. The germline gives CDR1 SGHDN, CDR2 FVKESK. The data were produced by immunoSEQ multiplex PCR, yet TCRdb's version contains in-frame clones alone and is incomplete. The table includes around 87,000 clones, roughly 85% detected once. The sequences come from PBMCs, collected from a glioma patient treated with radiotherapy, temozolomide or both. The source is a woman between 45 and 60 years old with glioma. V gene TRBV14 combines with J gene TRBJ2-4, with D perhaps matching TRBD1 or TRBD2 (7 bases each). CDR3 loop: CASSPLGEGASKNIQYF. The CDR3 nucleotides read TGTGCCAGCAGCCCCTTGGGGGAGGGGGCTTCCAAAAACATTCAGTACTTC. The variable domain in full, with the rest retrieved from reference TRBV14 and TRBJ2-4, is EAGVTQFPSHSVIEKGQTVTLRCDPISGHDNLYWYRRVMGKEIKFLLHFVKESKQDESGMPNNRFLAERTGGTYSTLKVQPAELEDSGVYFCASSPLGEGASKNIQYFGAGTRLSVL.